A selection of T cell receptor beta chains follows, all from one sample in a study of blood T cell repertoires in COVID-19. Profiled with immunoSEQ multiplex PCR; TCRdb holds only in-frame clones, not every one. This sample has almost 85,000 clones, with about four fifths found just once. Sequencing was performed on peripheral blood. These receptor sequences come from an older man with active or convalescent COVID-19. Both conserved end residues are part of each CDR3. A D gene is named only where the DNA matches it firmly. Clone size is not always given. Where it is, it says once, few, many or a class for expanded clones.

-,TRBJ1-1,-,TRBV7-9,CASSPRGSNEAFF,TGTGCCAGCAGCCCGAGGGGGTCCAATGAAGCTTTCTTT
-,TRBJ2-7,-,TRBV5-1,CASSLAGSYEQYF,TGCGCCAGCAGCTTAGCAGGGTCCTACGAGCAGTACTTC
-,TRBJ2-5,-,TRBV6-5,CASSYSGSGKTQYF,TGTGCCAGCAGTTATTCCGGATCGGGGAAGACCCAGTACTTC
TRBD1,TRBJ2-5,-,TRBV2,CASSAGTGVETQYF,TGTGCCAGCAGCGCCGGGACAGGGGTAGAGACCCAGTACTTC
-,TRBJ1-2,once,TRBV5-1,CASSLVGSYGYTF,TGCGCCAGCAGCTTGGTGGGGAGCTATGGCTACACCTTC
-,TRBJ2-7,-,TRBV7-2,CASSFQRDSYEQYF,TGTGCCAGCAGCTTCCAGAGGGACTCCTACGAGCAGTACTTC
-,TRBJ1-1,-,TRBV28,CASSSPGSLLNTEAFF,TGTGCCAGCAGTTCCCCAGGTTCGCTTCTGAACACTGAAGCTTTCTTT
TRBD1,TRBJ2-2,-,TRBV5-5,CASSQRTGSNTGELFF,TGTGCCAGCAGCCAGAGGACAGGGAGCAACACCGGGGAGCTGTTTTTT
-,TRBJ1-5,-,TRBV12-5,CASGLGRGPQHF,TGTGCTAGTGGTTTGGGCCGGGGGCCCCAGCATTTT
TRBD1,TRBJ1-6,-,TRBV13,CASSTDGQGNNSPLHF,TGTGCCAGCAGCACGGACGGACAGGGAAATAATTCACCCCTCCACTTT
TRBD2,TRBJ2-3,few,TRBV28,CASTKGGGRFTDTQYF,TGTGCCAGCACGAAGGGTGGCGGGAGATTCACAGATACGCAGTATTTT
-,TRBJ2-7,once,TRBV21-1,CASSKEVTGITVEQYF,TGTGCCAGCAGCAAAGAGGTTACAGGGATTACGGTCGAGCAGTACTTC
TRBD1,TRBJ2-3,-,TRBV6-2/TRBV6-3,CASSRDRERDTQYF,TGTGCCAGCAGCCGAGACAGGGAGAGGGATACGCAGTATTTT
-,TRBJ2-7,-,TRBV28,CASSSQGQTPYEQYF,TGTGCCAGCAGCTCCCAGGGGCAGACCCCCTACGAGCAGTACTTC
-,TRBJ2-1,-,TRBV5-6,CASILLGLNNEQFF,TGTGCCAGCATCCTTTTGGGACTCAACAATGAGCAGTTCTTC
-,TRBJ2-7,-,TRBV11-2,CASSFSGRVTDEQYF,TGTGCCAGCAGCTTTTCGGGCAGGGTGACAGACGAGCAGTACTTC
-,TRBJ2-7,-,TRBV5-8,CASSSIGGGVPSGYEQYF,TGTGCCAGCAGCTCAATAGGGGGGGGAGTTCCGTCGGGCTACGAGCAGTACTTC
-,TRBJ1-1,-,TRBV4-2,CASSHGNGRSNTEAFF,TGTGCCAGCAGCCACGGCAACGGGAGGTCGAACACTGAAGCTTTCTTT
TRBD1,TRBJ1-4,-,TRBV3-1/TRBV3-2,CASSQDHGTGFEKLFF,TGTGCCAGCAGCCAAGATCACGGGACAGGGTTTGAAAAACTGTTTTTT
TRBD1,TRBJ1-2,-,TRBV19,CASSNDRRQGSVYGYTF,TGTGCCAGTAGCAATGACCGCCGACAGGGGTCGGTCTATGGCTACACCTTC
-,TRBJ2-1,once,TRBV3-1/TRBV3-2,CASSQGGTGDEQFF,TGTGCCAGCAGCCAAGGAGGGACTGGCGATGAGCAGTTCTTC
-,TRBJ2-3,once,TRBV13,CASSFNGGASTDTQYF,TGTGCCAGCAGCTTTAACGGCGGGGCCTCCACAGATACGCAGTATTTT
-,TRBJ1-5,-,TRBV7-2,CASSYRSNQPQHF,TGTGCCAGCAGCTATCGGAGCAATCAGCCCCAGCATTTT
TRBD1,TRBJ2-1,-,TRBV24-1,CATSGPGQGANEQFF,TGTGCCACCAGTGGTCCGGGACAGGGGGCAAATGAGCAGTTCTTC
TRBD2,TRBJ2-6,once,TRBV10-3,CAISNTRLAGGSGANVLTF,TGTGCCATCAGTAATACCAGACTAGCGGGAGGCTCTGGGGCCAACGTCCTGACTTTC
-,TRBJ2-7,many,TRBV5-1,CASSLADYPSSYEQYF,TGCGCCAGCAGCTTGGCCGACTATCCAAGCTCCTACGAGCAGTACTTC
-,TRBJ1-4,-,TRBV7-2,CASSFRGANEKLFF,TGTGCCAGCAGCTTTCGCGGGGCTAATGAAAAACTGTTTTTT
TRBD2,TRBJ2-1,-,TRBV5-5,CASSDPILAGDRGEQFF,TGTGCCAGCAGCGACCCGATACTAGCGGGAGATCGTGGTGAGCAGTTCTTC
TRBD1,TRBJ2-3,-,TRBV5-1,CASSFVGTVGTDTQYF,TGCGCCAGCAGCTTTGTAGGGACAGTTGGTACAGATACGCAGTATTTT
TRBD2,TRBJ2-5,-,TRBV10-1,CASSDLAGSQETQYF,TGCGCCAGCAGTGATTTAGCGGGGTCCCAAGAGACCCAGTACTTC
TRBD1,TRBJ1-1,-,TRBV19,CASSEQGFSTEAFF,TGTGCCAGTAGCGAACAGGGGTTTAGCACTGAAGCTTTCTTT
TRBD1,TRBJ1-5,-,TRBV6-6,CASNTGVSNQPQHF,TGTGCCAGCAATACAGGGGTTAGCAATCAGCCCCAGCATTTT
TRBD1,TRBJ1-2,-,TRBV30,CAHRDSYGYTF,TGCGCGCATCGGGACAGCTATGGCTACACCTTC
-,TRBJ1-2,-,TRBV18,CASSPGPNYGYTF,TGTGCCAGCTCACCGGGGCCTAACTATGGCTACACCTTC
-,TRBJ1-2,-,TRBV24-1,CATSDRYGYTF,TGTGCCACCAGTGATCGGTATGGCTACACCTTC
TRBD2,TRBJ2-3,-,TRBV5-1,CASTKLAEGTDTQYF,TGCGCCAGCACAAAACTAGCGGAGGGCACAGATACGCAGTATTTT
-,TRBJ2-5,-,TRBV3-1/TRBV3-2,CASSQPHLQFQETQYF,TGTGCCAGCAGCCAACCCCATCTACAGTTCCAAGAGACCCAGTACTTC
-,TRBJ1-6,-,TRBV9,CASSARSGGNSPLHF,TGTGCCAGCAGTGCGAGGTCCGGAGGGAATTCACCCCTCCACTTT
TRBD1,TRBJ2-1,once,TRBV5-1,CASSLSAGTGGANEQFF,TGCGCCAGCAGCTTGTCAGCCGGGACAGGAGGGGCCAATGAGCAGTTCTTC
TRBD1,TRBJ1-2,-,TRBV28,CASSLLAPGQVDSNYGYTF,TGTGCCAGCAGTTTATTGGCTCCGGGACAGGTGGACTCTAACTATGGCTACACCTTC
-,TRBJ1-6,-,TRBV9,CASSPWDTDNSPLHF,TGTGCCAGCAGCCCCTGGGACACCGATAATTCACCCCTCCACTTT
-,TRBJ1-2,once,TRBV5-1,CASSLVGVVNYGYTF,TGCGCCAGCAGCTTGGTAGGGGTCGTTAACTATGGCTACACCTTC
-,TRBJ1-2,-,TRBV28,CASSLGWEASTF,TGTGCCAGCAGCCTTGGGTGGGAGGCCTCGACCTTC
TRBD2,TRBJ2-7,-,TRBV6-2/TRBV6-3,CASSSLLAGGRVAYEQYF,TGTGCCAGCAGTTCGTTACTAGCGGGAGGGCGCGTAGCCTACGAGCAGTACTTC
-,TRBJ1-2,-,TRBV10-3,CAISESEQGRGYTF,TGTGCCATCAGTGAGTCAGAACAGGGCCGTGGCTACACCTTC
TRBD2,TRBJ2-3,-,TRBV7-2,CASSPSGRALVTQYF,TGTGCCAGCAGCCCTAGCGGGAGGGCCCTGGTAACGCAGTATTTT
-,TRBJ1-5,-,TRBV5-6,CASSSGWRLNQPQHF,TGTGCCAGCAGCTCGGGATGGCGGCTAAATCAGCCCCAGCATTTT
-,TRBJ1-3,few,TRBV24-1,CAPGPAGPGNTIYF,TGTGCCCCGGGTCCCGCAGGGCCGGGAAACACCATATATTTT
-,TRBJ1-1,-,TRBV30,CAWSIQENTEAFF,TGTGCCTGGAGTATCCAGGAGAACACTGAAGCTTTCTTT
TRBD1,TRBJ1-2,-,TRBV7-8,CASSLEGAYYGYTF,TGTGCCAGCAGCTTAGAGGGGGCATACTATGGCTACACCTTC
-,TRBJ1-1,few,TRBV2,CASLEANTEAFF,TGTGCCAGCCTTGAGGCGAACACTGAAGCTTTCTTT
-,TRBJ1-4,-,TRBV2,CASISEYIGGEKLFF,TGTGCCAGCATCTCCGAGTACATAGGGGGTGAAAAACTGTTTTTT
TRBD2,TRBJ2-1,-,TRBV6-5,CASSSGTSGSNEQFF,TGTGCCAGCAGTTCCGGGACTAGCGGCTCCAATGAGCAGTTCTTC
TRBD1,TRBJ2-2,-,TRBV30,CAWSAPRQGAMGELFF,TGTGCCTGGAGCGCCCCACGGCAGGGGGCTATGGGGGAGCTGTTTTTT
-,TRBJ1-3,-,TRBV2,CASSRDGSSGNTIYF,TGTGCCAGCAGCCGGGACGGGAGCTCTGGAAACACCATATATTTT